This is a list of T cell receptor beta chains from one sample in a study of beta chain features in type 1 diabetes. The table came from immunoSEQ multiplex PCR; TCRdb's copy has only in-frame clones and leaves some out. Here the sample spans roughly 150,000 clones, around 8% being singletons. Source material: central memory CD4+ T cells from blood. The receptor source for this set is a woman between 35 and 50 years old with type 1 diabetes. CDR3s include the opening cysteine and the closing phenylalanine or tryptophan. Fields, in order: V gene, J gene, clone size, D gene, CDR3 DNA, CDR3 protein. The D gene is left open where the match is weak. Clone size is not always given. Where it is, it says once, few, many or a class for expanded clones.

V gene: TRBV30
J gene: TRBJ2-7
clone size: -
D gene: TRBD2
CDR3 DNA: TGTGCCTGGTCTAACGCGGGACTAGTAATCGAGCAGTACTTC
CDR3 protein: CAWSNAGLVIEQYF

V gene: TRBV2
J gene: TRBJ1-1
clone size: -
D gene: -
CDR3 DNA: TGTGCCAGCAGAGGATGGGGTGGGAGTGAAGCTTTCTTT
CDR3 protein: CASRGWGGSEAFF

V gene: TRBV18
J gene: TRBJ2-1
clone size: few
D gene: TRBD1
CDR3 DNA: TGTGCCAGCTCGCGGGACAGGGTGAATGAGCAGTTCTTC
CDR3 protein: CASSRDRVNEQFF

V gene: TRBV29-1
J gene: TRBJ2-5
clone size: -
D gene: TRBD2
CDR3 DNA: TGCAGCGGGCAACTAGCGGGAGGTAGGGAGACCCAGTACTTC
CDR3 protein: CSGQLAGGRETQYF

V gene: TRBV29-1
J gene: TRBJ1-1
clone size: -
D gene: -
CDR3 DNA: TGCAGCGTTGAACCCTCCCAGTACACTGAAGCTTTCTTT
CDR3 protein: CSVEPSQYTEAFF

V gene: TRBV9
J gene: TRBJ2-5
clone size: few
D gene: -
CDR3 DNA: TGTGCCAGCAGCGTAGAGGGGGGGGGAAGTTGGGAGACCCAGTACTTC
CDR3 protein: CASSVEGGGSWETQYF

V gene: TRBV5-1
J gene: TRBJ2-2
clone size: -
D gene: -
CDR3 DNA: TGCGCCAGCAGCGTCCAGGGTAGGAACGGGGAGCTGTTTTTT
CDR3 protein: CASSVQGRNGELFF

V gene: TRBV5-4
J gene: TRBJ2-5
clone size: -
D gene: TRBD2
CDR3 DNA: TGTGCCAGCAGCGGAATAGCGGGGGGACGGGAGACCCAGTACTTC
CDR3 protein: CASSGIAGGRETQYF

V gene: TRBV13
J gene: TRBJ1-1
clone size: -
D gene: -
CDR3 DNA: TGTGCCAGCAGCTTTTCGGGGGGACGGAACACTGAAGCTTTCTTT
CDR3 protein: CASSFSGGRNTEAFF

V gene: TRBV5-8
J gene: TRBJ1-2
clone size: few
D gene: -
CDR3 DNA: TGTGCCAGCAGCTTGGTTTTGGCGGGCACCTTC
CDR3 protein: CASSLVLAGTF

V gene: TRBV5-6
J gene: TRBJ2-1
clone size: -
D gene: -
CDR3 DNA: TGTGCCAGCAGCTTGGCTAGAGGTCAGGGGTTCTACAATGAGCAGTTCTTC
CDR3 protein: CASSLARGQGFYNEQFF

V gene: TRBV7-2
J gene: TRBJ1-2
clone size: few
D gene: -
CDR3 DNA: TGTGCCAGCAGAACAGGGTATGGCTACACCTTC
CDR3 protein: CASRTGYGYTF

V gene: TRBV28
J gene: TRBJ1-2
clone size: few
D gene: TRBD1
CDR3 DNA: TGTGCCAGCAGTGAAACGACAGGGGCCTATGGCTACACCTTC
CDR3 protein: CASSETTGAYGYTF

V gene: TRBV28
J gene: TRBJ2-3
clone size: -
D gene: -
CDR3 DNA: TGTGCTACCACACTGGGGCACGGCACAGATACGCAGTATTTT
CDR3 protein: CATTLGHGTDTQYF

V gene: TRBV6-5
J gene: TRBJ1-2
clone size: -
D gene: -
CDR3 DNA: TGTGCCAGCAGTTACCGGGGGTATGGCTACACCTTC
CDR3 protein: CASSYRGYGYTF

V gene: TRBV18
J gene: TRBJ2-4
clone size: -
D gene: TRBD2
CDR3 DNA: TGTGCCAGCTCACCACTTGCGGGGGTAGCCAAAAACATTCAGTACTTC
CDR3 protein: CASSPLAGVAKNIQYF

V gene: TRBV5-1
J gene: TRBJ1-6
clone size: -
D gene: -
CDR3 DNA: TGCGCCAGCAGCTTAAGGACGGACGGGGGGTCACCCCTCCACTTT
CDR3 protein: CASSLRTDGGSPLHF

V gene: TRBV5-1
J gene: TRBJ2-7
clone size: -
D gene: TRBD1
CDR3 DNA: TGCGCCAGCAGCTTTCTTCCGCCGGGACAGGGGATTTACTACGAGCAGTACTTC
CDR3 protein: CASSFLPPGQGIYYEQYF

V gene: TRBV5-1
J gene: TRBJ2-2
clone size: -
D gene: -
CDR3 DNA: TGCGCCAGCAGCTTGGGGGTGGCGGTCACCGGGGAGCTGTTTTTT
CDR3 protein: CASSLGVAVTGELFF

V gene: TRBV28
J gene: TRBJ1-2
clone size: -
D gene: -
CDR3 DNA: TGTGCCAGCAGCTTAGGAGGGACCTCCAACGCGGGCTATGGCTACACCTTC
CDR3 protein: CASSLGGTSNAGYGYTF

V gene: TRBV5-5
J gene: TRBJ1-5
clone size: few
D gene: TRBD1
CDR3 DNA: TGTGCCAGCAGCGGAGGGACAGGGTCATATAGCAATCAGCCCCAGCATTTT
CDR3 protein: CASSGGTGSYSNQPQHF

V gene: TRBV7-2
J gene: TRBJ1-6
clone size: -
D gene: TRBD1
CDR3 DNA: TGTGCCAGCAGCTCTCGACAGGGTGGTAATTCACCCCTCCACTTT
CDR3 protein: CASSSRQGGNSPLHF

V gene: TRBV9
J gene: TRBJ1-1
clone size: many
D gene: -
CDR3 DNA: TGTGCCAGCAGTGAGGGCGGGGGTGGCACTGAAGCTTTCTTT
CDR3 protein: CASSEGGGGTEAFF

V gene: TRBV7-3
J gene: TRBJ2-1
clone size: -
D gene: TRBD2
CDR3 DNA: TGTGCCAGCAGCCCCGGGGGTAGCGGGAGCTATGAGCAGTTCTTC
CDR3 protein: CASSPGGSGSYEQFF

V gene: TRBV4-2
J gene: TRBJ1-2
clone size: -
D gene: -
CDR3 DNA: TGTGCCAGCAGCCAGGCCCCTTCGGGTGGCTACACCTTC
CDR3 protein: CASSQAPSGGYTF

V gene: TRBV5-1
J gene: TRBJ2-3
clone size: few
D gene: TRBD2
CDR3 DNA: TGCGCCAGCAGCTGGGAACTAGCGGGGGATACGCAGTATTTT
CDR3 protein: CASSWELAGDTQYF

V gene: TRBV2
J gene: TRBJ1-1
clone size: few
D gene: -
CDR3 DNA: TGTGCCAGCAGTTCCAACAGGGATACTGAAGCTTTCTTT
CDR3 protein: CASSSNRDTEAFF

V gene: TRBV30
J gene: TRBJ2-1
clone size: -
D gene: -
CDR3 DNA: TGTGCCTGGAACCTAGCGAGCTCCTACAATGAGCAGTTCTTC
CDR3 protein: CAWNLASSYNEQFF

V gene: TRBV4-3
J gene: TRBJ2-2
clone size: few
D gene: -
CDR3 DNA: TGCGCCAGCAGCCAGGGATCGGGACTCCACACCGGGGAGCTGTTTTTT
CDR3 protein: CASSQGSGLHTGELFF

V gene: TRBV6-5
J gene: TRBJ1-5
clone size: few
D gene: -
CDR3 DNA: TGTGCCAGCAGTTATGGCAGTATTGGTCAGCCCCAGCATTTT
CDR3 protein: CASSYGSIGQPQHF

V gene: TRBV7-2
J gene: TRBJ1-1
clone size: -
D gene: -
CDR3 DNA: TGTGCCAGCACCCTCCCTGCGGTGAGTGCTGAAGCTTTCTTT
CDR3 protein: CASTLPAVSAEAFF

V gene: TRBV4-3
J gene: TRBJ2-2
clone size: -
D gene: TRBD2
CDR3 DNA: TGCGCCAGCAGTCAAAGACTAGCGGGAGACGGCGGGGAGCTGTTTTTT
CDR3 protein: CASSQRLAGDGGELFF

V gene: TRBV30
J gene: TRBJ2-2
clone size: few
D gene: -
CDR3 DNA: TGTGCCTGGAGTGCCCAAGCCTTCGCGAACACCGGGGAGCTGTTTTTT
CDR3 protein: CAWSAQAFANTGELFF

V gene: TRBV5-1
J gene: TRBJ1-3
clone size: -
D gene: -
CDR3 DNA: TGCGCCAGCAGCGAATCCGGGACAAGGAGCTCTGGAAACACCATATATTTT
CDR3 protein: CASSESGTRSSGNTIYF

V gene: TRBV6-5
J gene: TRBJ1-5
clone size: many
D gene: -
CDR3 DNA: TGTGCCAGCAGTTACTCGGAGGGGCGTGGGCAGCCCCAGCATTTT
CDR3 protein: CASSYSEGRGQPQHF

V gene: TRBV4-1
J gene: TRBJ2-1
clone size: -
D gene: TRBD2
CDR3 DNA: TGCGCCAGCAGCTCCATGGGGACTAGCGGGAGCAATGAGCAGTTCTTC
CDR3 protein: CASSSMGTSGSNEQFF

V gene: TRBV10-3
J gene: TRBJ2-5
clone size: few
D gene: -
CDR3 DNA: TGTGCCATCAGTGAGTCGACCGGGGGATGGAGAGAGACCCAGTACTTC
CDR3 protein: CAISESTGGWRETQYF

V gene: TRBV4-3
J gene: TRBJ2-2
clone size: few
D gene: -
CDR3 DNA: TGCGCCAGCAGCCAAGACGTCCACACCGGGGAGCTGTTTTTT
CDR3 protein: CASSQDVHTGELFF

V gene: TRBV19
J gene: TRBJ1-1
clone size: few
D gene: -
CDR3 DNA: TGTGCCAGTACTAGCAGAAAAACAGGGACTGAAGCTTTCTTT
CDR3 protein: CASTSRKTGTEAFF

V gene: TRBV2
J gene: TRBJ2-1
clone size: many
D gene: TRBD2
CDR3 DNA: TGTGCCAGCTTAGCGGGGGGCTACAATGAGCAGTTCTTC
CDR3 protein: CASLAGGYNEQFF

V gene: TRBV27
J gene: TRBJ1-2
clone size: -
D gene: -
CDR3 DNA: TGTGCCAGCAGTTCCTCCGGGGGAGGCTACACCTTC
CDR3 protein: CASSSSGGGYTF

V gene: TRBV5-4
J gene: TRBJ2-5
clone size: -
D gene: -
CDR3 DNA: TGTGCCAGCAGCTTGGTGGGAGAGGAGACCCAGTACTTC
CDR3 protein: CASSLVGEETQYF

V gene: TRBV6-1
J gene: TRBJ1-2
clone size: -
D gene: -
CDR3 DNA: TGTGCCAGCAGTGAATCGGAGGGAAGGTATGGCTACACCTTC
CDR3 protein: CASSESEGRYGYTF

V gene: TRBV2
J gene: TRBJ2-1
clone size: -
D gene: -
CDR3 DNA: TGTGCCAGCAGTGAGAAGGGGGTCTCCTACAATGAGCAGTTCTTC
CDR3 protein: CASSEKGVSYNEQFF

V gene: TRBV6-1
J gene: TRBJ1-6
clone size: -
D gene: TRBD1
CDR3 DNA: TGTGCCAGCAGTGACAACTTTCCCGGGACAGCGAATTCACCCCTCCACTTT
CDR3 protein: CASSDNFPGTANSPLHF

V gene: TRBV28
J gene: TRBJ2-6
clone size: -
D gene: TRBD1
CDR3 DNA: TGTGCCAGCAGCTTCACAGGGGACCCTGGGGCCAACGTCCTGACTTTC
CDR3 protein: CASSFTGDPGANVLTF

V gene: TRBV4-3
J gene: TRBJ1-2
clone size: many
D gene: TRBD1
CDR3 DNA: TGCGCCAGCAGCCTGGACAGGAGTGCTGGCTACACCTTC
CDR3 protein: CASSLDRSAGYTF

V gene: TRBV28
J gene: TRBJ1-5
clone size: -
D gene: TRBD1
CDR3 DNA: TGTGCCAGCAGTTTCCGGGGACAGATCAATCAGCCCCAGCATTTT
CDR3 protein: CASSFRGQINQPQHF

V gene: TRBV5-1
J gene: TRBJ2-5
clone size: -
D gene: -
CDR3 DNA: TGCGCCAGCAGCACCGGAGGCTTAGGTCTTTCGGGAGAGACCCAGTACTTC
CDR3 protein: CASSTGGLGLSGETQYF

V gene: TRBV18
J gene: TRBJ1-5
clone size: few
D gene: TRBD1
CDR3 DNA: TGTGCCAGCTCACGCGAGACAGGGCGCAATCAGCCCCAGCATTTT
CDR3 protein: CASSRETGRNQPQHF

V gene: TRBV10-3
J gene: TRBJ2-7
clone size: -
D gene: TRBD2
CDR3 DNA: TGTGCCATCAGTGAATCCTCTAGCGGGGCCCCCTCCTACGAGCAGTACTTC
CDR3 protein: CAISESSSGAPSYEQYF

V gene: TRBV7-2
J gene: TRBJ2-7
clone size: -
D gene: TRBD2
CDR3 DNA: TGTGCCAGCAGCTTGATCGCCGGGACTAAGGACGAGCAGTACTTC
CDR3 protein: CASSLIAGTKDEQYF

V gene: TRBV18
J gene: TRBJ2-7
clone size: -
D gene: -
CDR3 DNA: TGTGCCAGCTCGCACCCTGAGAGCTCCTACGAGCAGTACTTC
CDR3 protein: CASSHPESSYEQYF

V gene: TRBV4-1
J gene: TRBJ1-2
clone size: -
D gene: -
CDR3 DNA: TGCGCCAGCAGCCACCGTGAGGTCGGGGGCTACACCTTC
CDR3 protein: CASSHREVGGYTF

V gene: TRBV7-8
J gene: TRBJ2-1
clone size: -
D gene: TRBD2
CDR3 DNA: TGTGCCAGCAGCTCACCCCCTAGCGGGAGATCCTACAATGAGCAGTTCTTC
CDR3 protein: CASSSPPSGRSYNEQFF

V gene: TRBV28
J gene: TRBJ2-2
clone size: -
D gene: -
CDR3 DNA: TGTGCCAGCGCGAGAGCCAACACCGGGGAGCTGTTTTTT
CDR3 protein: CASARANTGELFF

V gene: TRBV7-2
J gene: TRBJ1-2
clone size: few
D gene: -
CDR3 DNA: TGTGCCAGCAGCCCTCGGGCCGGGGCTAACTATGGCTACACCTTC
CDR3 protein: CASSPRAGANYGYTF